The source of this T cell receptor beta chain is a study of CD8 T cells in Susac syndrome. This clonotype occurred once. Multiple sclerosis controls were treatment-naive patients with stable or active relapsing-remitting disease. Negative isolation yielded CD4+ and CD8+ T cells, and FACS enriched TEMRA cells. Trimming shortened V by 0 bases and J by 3 bases, and 15 bases separated the two germline ends. Germline V gene lookup returns CDR1 MNHEY and CDR2 SVGAGI. The CDR3 consists of 17 residues. Random-hexamer reverse transcription was applied to roughly 0.5 to 1 ug RNA. TCRdb reprocessed the immunoSEQ multiplex PCR reads via MiXCR and lists one record per CDR3 protein. The sample has roughly 200,000 distinct CDR3 sequences, more than 90% seen once; the top ten hold under 0.095%.

The sample taken for sequencing was CD4+ T cells from PBMCs. V gene TRBV6-5 combines with J gene TRBJ2-1; a possible D gene is TRBD2 (7 bases). The source of this sequence is a human donor with multiple sclerosis. The CDR3 is CASSYSGLGGVYNEQFF. The CDR3 bases are TGTGCCAGCAGTTACTCCGGCCTAGGGGGGGTCTACAATGAGCAGTTCTTC.